The clone carrying this TCR beta chain was recorded a few times. Its cognate antigen is unknown. This record belongs to a study of T cell repertoires in cytomegalovirus infection. Study as a whole: Both CMV infection and a matching HLA type were indicated by public TCR beta signatures.

TCRdb re-called the reads through MiXCR, storing one row per CDR3 protein. The sample shows about a million distinct CDR3 sequences, 31% of them seen only once. Overall study results and limits: HLA-C-restricted CMV-specific TCR beta clonotypes were dominant in the ex vivo response.

The germline V gene has CDR1 LGHDT and CDR2 YNNKEL (reference sequence). The CDR3 is 12 residues long. V was cut by 3 bases and J by 0 bases, with 2 bases left in between. This material consisted of cultured CD8+ T cells from PBMCs, taken from culture after CMV antigen stimulation. The sequence derives from a human donor in good health (CMV status not recorded). Some clones in this sample may be carry-over from other donors' samples. V and J are TRBV3-1 and TRBJ1-1; D is uncertain. The CDR3 DNA reads TGTGCCAGCAGCCACGTGAACACTGAAGCTTTCTTT. It yields the protein CASSHVNTEAFF.